These 8 T cell receptor beta chains originate from one sample sequenced in a study of early T cells in non-severe SARS-CoV-2 infection. Each CDR3 protein is one row after TCRdb ran MiXCR on the 5' RACE reads. Here the sample spans around 68,000 distinct CDR3 sequences, over 10% being singletons. The sample was whole blood, taken at baseline. All receptors derive from an adult who was a healthcare worker with PCR-confirmed SARS-CoV-2 infection or an uninfected control (not recorded which).

This clonotype has a count of ten or more. This chain uses TRBV7-2 with TRBJ2-3, with 9 bases aligning to TRBD2. This CDR3 comprises 16 residues. Per germline, CDR1 SGHTA and CDR2 FQGNSA. V shed 3 bases, J shed 0 bases, and the junction held 4 bases outside the gene matches. This CDR3 is CASSFKRGVSTDTQYF. CDR3 sequence (DNA): TGTGCCAGCAGCTTTAAGCGGGGGGTGAGCACAGATACGCAGTATTTT.

The chain recombines TRBV30 with TRBJ1-1; D unresolved. V lost 0 bases to trimming and J lost 5 bases, with 10 bases between them. The CDR3 consists of 13 residues. In germline, CDR1 is GTSNPN, CDR2 SVGIG (reference sequence). CDR3 loop: CAWSVVTGTEAFF. The CDR3 nucleotides read TGTGCCTGGAGTGTCGTAACTGGGACTGAAGCTTTCTTT.

In its sample, this clonotype was seen a few times. The rearrangement links TRBV30 to TRBJ2-5, with a possible D match to TRBD1 (6 bases). Germline CDR1 and CDR2: GTSNPN and SVGIG (reference sequence). The CDR3 covers 13 residues. Trimming took off 4 bases at V and 0 bases at J, with 9 bases between the two ends. The DNA of the CDR3 is TGTGCCTGGATGAGGGGGTACCAAGAGACCCAGTACTTC. Amino acid sequence: CAWMRGYQETQYF.

The genes are TRBV11-2 and TRBJ2-2, with a tentative D call TRBD1 (7 bases). V was pared by 5 bases and J by 0 bases, with 13 bases between. The germline CDR1 and CDR2 sequences are SGHAT and FQNNGV. This CDR3 is 16 amino acids long. The CDR3 reads CASSPGGRTNTGELFF. In DNA, the CDR3 is TGTGCCAGCAGCCCAGGGGGGCGGACGAACACCGGGGAGCTGTTTTTT.

This clonotype was counted only a few times. This rearrangement joins TRBV20-1 to TRBJ2-7, with D maybe TRBD1 (6 bases). Germline loops: CDR1 DFQATT, CDR2 SNEGSKA (reference sequence). This CDR3 has 13 residues. The V gene lost 1 base and the J gene lost 3 bases, with 10 bases spanning the gap. CDR3: CSARGQGIYEQYF. The CDR3 DNA reads TGCAGTGCTAGAGGTCAGGGGATCTACGAGCAGTACTTC.

This clonotype was found a few times. The J gene is TRBJ2-1, the V gene TRBV29-1, with TRBD2 matching 7 bases. V was clipped by 7 bases and J by 10 bases; unmatched bases: 10. Germline V lookup: CDR1 SQVTM, CDR2 ANQGSEA. The CDR3 loop spans 12 amino acids. DNA for the CDR3: TGCAGCGCACCGGGAGGCCGGGGGGAGCAGTTCTTC. It is translated as CSAPGGRGEQFF.

The sample holds many counts of this clonotype. V is TRBV9 and J is TRBJ1-2; a possible D gene is TRBD1 (5 bases). This CDR3 is 15 amino acids long. V gave up 0 bases and J gave up 4 bases, with 13 bases separating them. Germline CDR1 is SGDLS and CDR2 is YYNGEE. The CDR3 loop is CASSVAGDLGYGYTF. The CDR3 DNA reads TGTGCCAGCAGCGTAGCGGGGGATCTCGGCTATGGCTACACCTTC.

This clonotype was counted ten times or more. The chain combines TRBV6-5 with TRBJ2-2; no definite D call. Per germline, CDR1 MNHEY and CDR2 SVGAGI. This CDR3 has 12 amino acids. V was pared by 6 bases and J by 5 bases, with 7 bases between. The CDR3 region is CASSLSTGELFF. The CDR3 region has the DNA TGTGCCAGCAGCCTAAGTACCGGGGAGCTGTTTTTT.